The source of this T cell receptor beta chain is a study of T cells after somatic rescue of genetic block. Clones were read by immunoSEQ multiplex PCR, and TCRdb kept only the in-frame ones, dropping some. This table has about 52,000 clones, roughly 96% appearing once. CDR1 and CDR2 (germline): SGHAT, FQNNGV. V dropped 1 base and J dropped 6 bases, with 10 bases sitting between them. This CDR3 spans 14 amino acids. The gene calls are TRBV11-2 and TRBJ2-1; possibly TRBD1 for D (6 bases). The TCR was taken from a child in the first two years of life. Material for sequencing was peripheral blood mononuclear cells (PBMCs). In nucleotides, the CDR3 is TGTGCCAGCAGCTTAGGTACAGGGACCAATGAGCAGTTCTTC. Translating gives CASSLGTGTNEQFF.